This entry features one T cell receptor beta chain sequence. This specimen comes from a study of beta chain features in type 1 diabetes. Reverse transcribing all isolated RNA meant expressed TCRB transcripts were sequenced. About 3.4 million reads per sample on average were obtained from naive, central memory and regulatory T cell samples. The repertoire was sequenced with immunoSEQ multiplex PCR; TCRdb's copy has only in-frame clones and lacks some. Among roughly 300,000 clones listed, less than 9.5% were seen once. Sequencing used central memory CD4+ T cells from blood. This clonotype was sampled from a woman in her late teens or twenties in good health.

Here the CDR3 reads CASTAFGGLPNEQFF. The CDR3, as DNA: TGTGCCAGCACCGCTTTTGGGGGACTGCCCAATGAGCAGTTCTTC. This chain links TRBV6-5 with TRBJ2-1; D is possibly TRBD2 (6 bases). Germline CDR1 reads MNHEY; CDR2 reads SVGAGI. CDR3 length equals 15 residues. V lost 7 bases and J lost 6, with 19 bases in between.